This T cell receptor (beta chain) comes out of a study of cytomegalovirus exposure and HLA in healthy donors. Vbeta (60) and Jbeta (13) primers were used in the PCR. Clones were sequenced by immunoSEQ multiplex PCR, and TCRdb holds only the in-frame ones, with some missing. The sample holds 130,000 or so clones, more than 70% seen once. CDR1 is SGHVS and CDR2 is FNYEAQ in the germline V gene. Deletions cut 5 bases from V and 4 bases from J, with 15 bases between. The CDR3 length is 15 residues. The sample consisted of PBMCs. This sequence was found in a woman between 55 and 75 years old in good health and CMV-seronegative. The V call is TRBV7-6, the J call TRBJ1-5, with a possible D match to TRBD1 (6 bases). The CDR3 reads CASSPNRERNQPQHF. Written as DNA, the CDR3 is TGTGCCAGCAGCCCTAACAGGGAAAGGAATCAGCCCCAGCATTTT.